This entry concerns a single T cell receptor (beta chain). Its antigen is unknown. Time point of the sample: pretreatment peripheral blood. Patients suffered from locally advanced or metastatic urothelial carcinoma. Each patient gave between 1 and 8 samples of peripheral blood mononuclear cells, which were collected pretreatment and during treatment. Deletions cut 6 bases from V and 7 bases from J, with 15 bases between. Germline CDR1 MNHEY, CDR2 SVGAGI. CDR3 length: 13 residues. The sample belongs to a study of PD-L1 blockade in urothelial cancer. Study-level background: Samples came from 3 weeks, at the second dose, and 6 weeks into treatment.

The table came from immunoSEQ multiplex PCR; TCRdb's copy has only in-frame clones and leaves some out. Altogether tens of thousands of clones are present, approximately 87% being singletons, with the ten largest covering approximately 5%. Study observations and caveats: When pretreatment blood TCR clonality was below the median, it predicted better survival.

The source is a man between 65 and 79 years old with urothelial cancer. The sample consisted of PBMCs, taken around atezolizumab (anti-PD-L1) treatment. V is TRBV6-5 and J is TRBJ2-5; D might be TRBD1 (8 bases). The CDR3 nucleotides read TGTGCCAGCAGAGGACAGGGAGGGGGGACCCAGTACTTC. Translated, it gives CASRGQGGGTQYF.